The T cell receptor (beta chain) under discussion was sequenced for a study of blood T cell repertoires in COVID-19. Background on the study: In each case, the material was cDNA or gDNA derived from T cells, B-cell-depleted T cells, or PBMCs.

Sequenced by immunoSEQ multiplex PCR; TCRdb stores in-frame clones only, minus some. Among some 250,000 clones listed, about 80% were seen once. Germline loops: CDR1 SGHRS, CDR2 YFSETQ. The ends lost 3 bases at V and 1 base at J; junction bases unmatched: 6. There are 16 residues in the CDR3. The J gene is TRBJ2-3, the V gene TRBV5-1; TRBD2 matches at 9 bases. This receptor was taken from a woman of 80 years or more with acute or convalescent COVID-19. The sample taken for sequencing was peripheral blood. CDR3 amino acids: CASSSLAGVGTDTQYF. The CDR3 region has the DNA TGCGCCAGCAGCTCCTTAGCGGGAGTCGGCACAGATACGCAGTATTTT.